This TCR beta chain was profiled in a study of T cell changes during pregnancy in multiple sclerosis. This CDR3 is built from 16 residues. V shed 5 bases and J 0 bases; nucleotides not matched to a gene: 9. Germline CDR1 SGHVS, CDR2 FNYEAQ. Produced via immunoSEQ multiplex PCR; TCRdb's table is partial and in-frame only. The table shows around 50,000 clones, with roughly 93% occurring only once. The source is a female donor with multiple sclerosis, enrolled in a pregnancy study. This rearrangement joins TRBV7-6 to TRBJ1-2, with 7 bases aligning to TRBD1. The sample in question was CD8+ T cells from peripheral blood mononuclear cells, obtained in the second trimester of pregnancy. The CDR3 DNA reads TGTGCCAGCAGCCTACTACAGGGGTTAGCTAACTATGGCTACACCTTC. This codes for CASSLLQGLANYGYTF.